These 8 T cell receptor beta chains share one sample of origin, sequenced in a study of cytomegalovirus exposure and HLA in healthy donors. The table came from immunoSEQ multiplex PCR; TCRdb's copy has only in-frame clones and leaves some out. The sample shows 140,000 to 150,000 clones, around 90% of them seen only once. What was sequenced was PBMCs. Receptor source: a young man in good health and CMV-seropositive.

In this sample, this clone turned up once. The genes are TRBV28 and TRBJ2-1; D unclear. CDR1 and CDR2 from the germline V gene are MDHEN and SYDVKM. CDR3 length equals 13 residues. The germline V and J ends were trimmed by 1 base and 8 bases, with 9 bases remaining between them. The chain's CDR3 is CASSLYQRDEQFF. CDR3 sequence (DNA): TGTGCCAGCAGTTTATACCAGCGTGATGAGCAGTTCTTC.

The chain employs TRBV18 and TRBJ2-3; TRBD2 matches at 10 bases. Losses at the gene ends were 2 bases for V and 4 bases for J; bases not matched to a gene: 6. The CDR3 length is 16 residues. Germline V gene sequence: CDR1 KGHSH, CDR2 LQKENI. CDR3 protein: CASSPRSSGRPDTQYF. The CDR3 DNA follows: TGTGCCAGCTCACCAAGATCTAGCGGGAGACCAGATACGCAGTATTTT.

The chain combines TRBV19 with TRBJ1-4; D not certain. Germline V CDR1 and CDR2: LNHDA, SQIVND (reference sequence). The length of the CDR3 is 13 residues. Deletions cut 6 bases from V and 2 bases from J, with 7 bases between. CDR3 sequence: CASRWPTNEKLFF. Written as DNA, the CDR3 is TGTGCCAGTAGGTGGCCGACTAATGAAAAACTGTTTTTT.

The CDR3 coding sequence is TGCGCCAGCAGCCAGGGGCCCTTTGGAGGGCGGGCCCAGCATTTT. This codes for CASSQGPFGGRAQHF. The genes are TRBV4-1 and TRBJ1-5, with D perhaps matching TRBD1 (5 bases). The CDR3 loop spans 15 amino acids. Germline V gene lookup returns CDR1 MGHRA and CDR2 YSYEKL. The V end lost 3 bases, the J end lost 11 bases, and 20 bases lay between the germline ends.

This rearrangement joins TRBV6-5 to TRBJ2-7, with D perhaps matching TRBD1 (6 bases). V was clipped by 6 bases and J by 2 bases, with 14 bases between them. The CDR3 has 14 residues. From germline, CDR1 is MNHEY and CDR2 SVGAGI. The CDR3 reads CASRLTYRAYEQYF. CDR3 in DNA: TGTGCCAGCAGGTTGACCTACAGGGCCTACGAGCAGTACTTC.

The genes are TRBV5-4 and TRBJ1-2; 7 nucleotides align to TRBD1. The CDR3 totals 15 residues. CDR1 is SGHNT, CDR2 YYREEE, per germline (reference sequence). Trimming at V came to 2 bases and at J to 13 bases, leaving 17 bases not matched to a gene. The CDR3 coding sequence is TGTGCCAGCAGCTTTCGCTCCGGGGGCACAGGGGAAAGCACCTTC. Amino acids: CASSFRSGGTGESTF.

CDR3 nucleotides: TGCGCCAGCAGCTACAGGACTAGCGGGGGTGGCGCAGATACGCAGTATTTT. Translation: CASSYRTSGGGADTQYF. This chain joins TRBV10-2 and TRBJ2-3; 13 positions agree with TRBD2. V gave up 6 bases and J gave up 4 bases; unmatched junction bases: 10. CDR3 length equals 17 residues. Germline V CDR1 and CDR2: WSHSY, SAAADI.

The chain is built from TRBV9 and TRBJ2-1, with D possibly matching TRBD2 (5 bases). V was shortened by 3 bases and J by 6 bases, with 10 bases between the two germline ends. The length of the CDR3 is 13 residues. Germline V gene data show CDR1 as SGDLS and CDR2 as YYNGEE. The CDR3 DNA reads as TGTGCCAGCAGCGCGTACCGGGGCAATGAGCAGTTCTTC. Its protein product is CASSAYRGNEQFF.